This TCR beta chain derives from a study of T cell changes during pregnancy in multiple sclerosis. The repertoire was sequenced with immunoSEQ multiplex PCR; TCRdb's copy has only in-frame clones and lacks some. The sample consists of roughly 70,000 clones, around 94% of them appearing once. In germline, CDR1 is MNHEY, CDR2 SMNVEV (reference sequence). There are 17 residues in the CDR3. The trim removed 4 bases at V and 1 base at J, leaving 12 bases unmatched. This material consisted of peripheral blood, taken before pregnancy. The TCR sequence derives from a female donor with multiple sclerosis, enrolled in a pregnancy study. This chain uses TRBV27 with TRBJ1-1; TRBD1 agrees at 7 bases. CDR3: CASSSTRQGVGNTEAFF. CDR3 DNA sequence: TGTGCCAGCAGTTCCACCCGACAGGGTGTGGGGAACACTGAAGCTTTCTTT.